The rows below give T cell receptor beta chains drawn from one sample of a study of OX40 agonist ivuxolimab in advanced cancers. Here immunoSEQ multiplex PCR was the method, and the copy in TCRdb shows in-frame clones only, minus some. Of about 52,000 clones listed, around 94% were seen once; the top ten hold around 12%. Source: CD4+ or CD8+ T cells sorted from blood, taken in a trial of the OX40 agonist ivuxolimab. These receptors were taken from an adult with an advanced solid tumor such as melanoma, head and neck, liver or kidney cancer. Both conserved end residues are part of each CDR3. The D gene is left open where the match is weak.

CDR3 protein,D gene,V gene,J gene
CASSQEGQALPQHF,TRBD1,TRBV4-1,TRBJ1-5
CSVDGRANGNTIYF,.,TRBV29-1,TRBJ1-3
CASSQEHGTASNQPQHF,.,TRBV4-3,TRBJ1-5
CASSTGQLYEQYF,.,TRBV6-5,TRBJ2-7
CASSEEVGQGGEPQHF,TRBD1,TRBV6-1,TRBJ1-5
CASSPEGAVYQETQYF,TRBD1,TRBV5-6,TRBJ2-5
CASSMGTPYNEQFF,.,TRBV19,TRBJ2-1
CASSETLRGLANYGYTF,.,TRBV2,TRBJ1-2
CASSVGDRGWTEAFF,TRBD1,TRBV6-1,TRBJ1-1
CASSLGPRAVEQYF,.,TRBV6-5,TRBJ2-7
CASSRFDTGELFF,.,TRBV4-3,TRBJ2-2
CASSLSPGAYEQYF,.,TRBV27,TRBJ2-7
CATTSYFNYGYTF,.,TRBV15,TRBJ1-2
CAWSATGRGGTGELFF,.,TRBV30,TRBJ2-2
CASIRGARDNQPQHF,.,TRBV5-1,TRBJ1-5
CASSRGQQETQYF,.,TRBV4-1,TRBJ2-5
CASSLGLAGGSGELFF,TRBD2,TRBV28,TRBJ2-2
CASSPTSSYEQYF,.,TRBV27,TRBJ2-7
CASSQAGSTGELFF,.,TRBV4-3,TRBJ2-2
CASTPTDSSGNTIYF,.,TRBV7-8,TRBJ1-3
CASSGLAGRLETQYF,TRBD2,TRBV6-5,TRBJ2-5
CASCLGDTQYF,.,TRBV6-6,TRBJ2-3
CASSRISGASGSEQYF,TRBD2,TRBV4-2,TRBJ2-7
CASSSGGLTEKLFF,.,TRBV7-8,TRBJ1-4
CASSLGLAGYYEQYF,TRBD2,TRBV28,TRBJ2-7
CASSLLTAGGFIEQFF,TRBD2,TRBV27,TRBJ2-1
CATSRDLGEQFF,.,TRBV15,TRBJ2-1
CASSPGLYNEQFF,TRBD2,TRBV27,TRBJ2-1
CASSPTQTGIYEQYF,.,TRBV18,TRBJ2-7
CASTNPEEMNTEAFF,.,TRBV19,TRBJ1-1
CASSPTSGSLFGELFF,TRBD2,TRBV7-8,TRBJ2-2
CASSFRGSYNEQFF,.,TRBV28,TRBJ2-1
CASSQGVPGLVSDEQFF,TRBD2,TRBV4-3,TRBJ2-1
CATSPTMGQGNEKLFF,.,TRBV15,TRBJ1-4
CAISEDRVTGELFF,TRBD1,TRBV10-3,TRBJ2-2
CASSWGTGLYNEQFF,TRBD1,TRBV5-5,TRBJ2-1
CASSYYRGSYEQYF,TRBD1,TRBV28,TRBJ2-7
CASSSDAGSETQYF,.,TRBV5-4,TRBJ2-5
CASSSRQGGGEAFF,TRBD1,TRBV7-9,TRBJ1-1
CASSPLLGEAGNTIYF,.,TRBV7-9,TRBJ1-3
CAISEGSLLEQYF,.,TRBV10-3,TRBJ2-7
CASSSGETQYF,.,TRBV19,TRBJ2-5
CASSWDRSQETQYF,TRBD1,TRBV11-2,TRBJ2-5
CASSASGRAYEQYF,TRBD2,TRBV2,TRBJ2-7
CASSFPGQGFENEKLFF,TRBD1,TRBV11-2,TRBJ1-4
CASSSGLDYEQYF,.,TRBV6-6,TRBJ2-7
CASSSLLDEQYF,.,TRBV7-9,TRBJ2-7
CASSQDGVGSYEQYF,.,TRBV4-1,TRBJ2-7
CASSLVDRGKENSPLHF,TRBD1,TRBV7-2,TRBJ1-6
CASSTGLYGGDSNQPQHF,.,TRBV27,TRBJ1-5
CASSLLGSGSYNEQFF,TRBD2,TRBV28,TRBJ2-1
CASSVLAGGYNEQFF,TRBD2,TRBV7-3,TRBJ2-1
CASSLDQLSYEQYF,.,TRBV5-1,TRBJ2-7
CSVAGQGKNYGYTF,TRBD1,TRBV29-1,TRBJ1-2
CASSLYPADFTDTQYF,.,TRBV27,TRBJ2-3
CATRHGYGYTF,.,TRBV15,TRBJ1-2
CAVGLAENYEQYF,TRBD2,TRBV7-8,TRBJ2-7
CASSLPSYNEQFF,.,TRBV28,TRBJ2-1
CASRVDRGRNEQYF,TRBD1,TRBV7-2,TRBJ2-7